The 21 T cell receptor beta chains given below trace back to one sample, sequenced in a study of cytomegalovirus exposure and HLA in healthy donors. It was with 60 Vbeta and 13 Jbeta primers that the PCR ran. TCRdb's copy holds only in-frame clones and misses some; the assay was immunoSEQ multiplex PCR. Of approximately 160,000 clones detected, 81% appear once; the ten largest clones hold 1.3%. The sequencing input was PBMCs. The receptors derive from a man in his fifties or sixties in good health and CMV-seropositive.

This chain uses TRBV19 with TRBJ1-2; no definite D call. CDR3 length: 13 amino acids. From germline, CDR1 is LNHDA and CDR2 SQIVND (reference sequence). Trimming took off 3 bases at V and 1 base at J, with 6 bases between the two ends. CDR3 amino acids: CASSMGLNYGYTF. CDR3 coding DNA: TGTGCCAGTAGTATGGGCCTTAACTATGGCTACACCTTC. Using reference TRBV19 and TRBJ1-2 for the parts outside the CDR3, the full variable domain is DGGITQSPKYLFRKEGQNVTLSCEQNLNHDAMYWYRQDPGQGLRLIYYSQIVNDFQKGDIAEGYSVSREKKESFPLTVTSAQKNPTAFYLCASSMGLNYGYTFGSGTRLTVV.

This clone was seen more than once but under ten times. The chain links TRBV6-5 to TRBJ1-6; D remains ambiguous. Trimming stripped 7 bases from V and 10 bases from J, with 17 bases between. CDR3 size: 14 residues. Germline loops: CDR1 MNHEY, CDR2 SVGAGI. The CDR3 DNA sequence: TGTGCCAGCACCGCGCGGGGAGTAGGATCACCCCTCCACTTT. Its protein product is CASTARGVGSPLHF.

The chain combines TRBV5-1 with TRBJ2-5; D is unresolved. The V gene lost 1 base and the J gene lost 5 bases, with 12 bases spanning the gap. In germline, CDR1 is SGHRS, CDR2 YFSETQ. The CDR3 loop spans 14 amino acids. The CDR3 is CASSLSQSQETQYF. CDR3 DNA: TGCGCCAGCAGCTTGTCCCAAAGTCAGGAGACCCAGTACTTC.

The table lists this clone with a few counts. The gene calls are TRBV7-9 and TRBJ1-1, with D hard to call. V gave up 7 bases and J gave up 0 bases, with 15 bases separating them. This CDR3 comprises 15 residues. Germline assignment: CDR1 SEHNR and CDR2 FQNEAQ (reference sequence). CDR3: CASTPHTAVNTEAFF. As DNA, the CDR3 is TGTGCCAGCACTCCCCATACAGCGGTGAACACTGAAGCTTTCTTT.

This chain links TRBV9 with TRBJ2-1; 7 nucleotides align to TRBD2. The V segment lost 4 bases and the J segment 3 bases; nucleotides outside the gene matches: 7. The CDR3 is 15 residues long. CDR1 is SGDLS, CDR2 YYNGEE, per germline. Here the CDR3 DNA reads TGTGCCAGCAGCCAAAGCGGGACGTTCTACAATGAGCAGTTCTTC. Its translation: CASSQSGTFYNEQFF.

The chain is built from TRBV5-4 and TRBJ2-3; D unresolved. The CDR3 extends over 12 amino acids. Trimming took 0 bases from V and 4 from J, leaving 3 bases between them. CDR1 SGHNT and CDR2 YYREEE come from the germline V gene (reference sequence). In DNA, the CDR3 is TGTGCCAGCAGCTTGGCCGCAGATACGCAGTATTTT. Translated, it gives CASSLAADTQYF.

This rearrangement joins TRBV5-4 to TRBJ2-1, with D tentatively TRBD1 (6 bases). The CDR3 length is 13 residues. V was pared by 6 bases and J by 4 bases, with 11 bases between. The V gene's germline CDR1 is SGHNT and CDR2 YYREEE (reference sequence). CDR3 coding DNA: TGTGCCAGCACCGGGACACCTTACAATGAGCAGTTCTTC. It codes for CASTGTPYNEQFF.

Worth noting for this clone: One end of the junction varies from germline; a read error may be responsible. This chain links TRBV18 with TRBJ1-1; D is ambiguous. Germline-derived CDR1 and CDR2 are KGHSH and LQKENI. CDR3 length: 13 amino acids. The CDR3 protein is CVSCPAGNTEAFF. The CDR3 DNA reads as TGTGTCAGCTGCCCAGCAGGGAACACTGAAGCTTTCTTT.

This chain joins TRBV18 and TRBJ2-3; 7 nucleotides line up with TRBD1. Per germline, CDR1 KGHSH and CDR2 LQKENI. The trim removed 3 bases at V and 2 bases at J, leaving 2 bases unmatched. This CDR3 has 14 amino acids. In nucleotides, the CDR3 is TGTGCCAGCTCACCGGGACAGATCACAGATACGCAGTATTTT. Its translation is CASSPGQITDTQYF. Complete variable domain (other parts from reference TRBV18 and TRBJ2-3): NAGVMQNPRHLVRRRGQEARLRCSPMKGHSHVYWYRQLPEEGLKFMVYLQKENIIDESGMPKERFSAEFPKEGPSILRIQQVVRGDSAAYFCASSPGQITDTQYFGPGTRLTVL.

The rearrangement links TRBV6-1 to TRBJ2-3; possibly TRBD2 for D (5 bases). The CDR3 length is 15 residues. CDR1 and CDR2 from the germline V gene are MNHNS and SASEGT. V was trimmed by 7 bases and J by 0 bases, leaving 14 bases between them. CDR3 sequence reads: CASTLLGPSTDTQYF. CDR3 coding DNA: TGTGCCAGCACTCTACTAGGTCCGAGCACAGATACGCAGTATTTT.

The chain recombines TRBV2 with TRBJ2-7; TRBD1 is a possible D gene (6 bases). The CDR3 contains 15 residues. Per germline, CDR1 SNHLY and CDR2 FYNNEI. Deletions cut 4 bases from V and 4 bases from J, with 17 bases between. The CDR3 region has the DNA TGTGCCAGCAGTGGATTAAAGGACAGAGCATACGAGCAGTACTTC. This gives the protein CASSGLKDRAYEQYF.

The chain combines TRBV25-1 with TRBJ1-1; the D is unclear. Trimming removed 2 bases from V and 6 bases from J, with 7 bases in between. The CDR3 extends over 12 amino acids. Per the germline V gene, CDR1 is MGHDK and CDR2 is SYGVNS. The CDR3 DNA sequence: TGTGCCAGCAGTGAAGCGGAGGCTGAAGCTTTCTTT. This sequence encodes CASSEAEAEAFF.

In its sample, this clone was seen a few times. CDR3 bases: TGTGCCAGCAGCGTAGGGACATACAATGAGCAGTTCTTC. Translation: CASSVGTYNEQFF. V usage is TRBV9 and J usage is TRBJ2-1, with D possibly TRBD1 on 5 matching bases. With 0 bases removed from V and 4 bases from J, the gap between germline ends came to 5 bases. Looked up from germline, CDR1 is SGDLS and CDR2 is YYNGEE. This CDR3 contains 13 residues.

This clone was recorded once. The CDR3 region has the DNA TGTGCCAGCAGCCGGGAGGGCGGGGCTGGAAACACCATATATTTT. This encodes CASSREGGAGNTIYF. This chain uses TRBV4-2 with TRBJ1-3; no reliable D call. V lost 4 bases and J lost 2, with 12 bases in between. This CDR3 spans 15 amino acids. Germline V gene lookup returns CDR1 LGHNA and CDR2 YNFKEQ.

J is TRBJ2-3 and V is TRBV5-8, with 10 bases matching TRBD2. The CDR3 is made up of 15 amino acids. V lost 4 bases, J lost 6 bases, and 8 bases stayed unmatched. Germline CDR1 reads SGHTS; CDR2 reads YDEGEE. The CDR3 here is CASSPGTSVEDTQYF. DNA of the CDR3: TGTGCCAGCAGCCCCGGGACTAGCGTGGAGGATACGCAGTATTTT. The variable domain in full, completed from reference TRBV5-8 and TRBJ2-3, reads EAGVTQSPTHLIKTRGQQATLRCSPISGHTSVYWYQQALGLGLQFLLWYDEGEERNRGNFPPRFSGRQFPNYSSELNVNALELEDSALYLCASSPGTSVEDTQYFGPGTRLTVL.

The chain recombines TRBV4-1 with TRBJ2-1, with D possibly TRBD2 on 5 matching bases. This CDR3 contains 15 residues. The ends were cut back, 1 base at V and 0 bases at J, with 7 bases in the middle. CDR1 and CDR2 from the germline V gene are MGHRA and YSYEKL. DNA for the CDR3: TGCGCCAGCAGCCAAGTAGACTACTCCTACAATGAGCAGTTCTTC. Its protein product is CASSQVDYSYNEQFF.

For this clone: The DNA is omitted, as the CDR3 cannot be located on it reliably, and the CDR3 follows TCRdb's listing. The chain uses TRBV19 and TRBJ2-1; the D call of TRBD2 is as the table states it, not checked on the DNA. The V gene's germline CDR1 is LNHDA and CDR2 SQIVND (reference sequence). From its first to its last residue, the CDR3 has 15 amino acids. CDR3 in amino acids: CASTSGGSSYNEQFF.

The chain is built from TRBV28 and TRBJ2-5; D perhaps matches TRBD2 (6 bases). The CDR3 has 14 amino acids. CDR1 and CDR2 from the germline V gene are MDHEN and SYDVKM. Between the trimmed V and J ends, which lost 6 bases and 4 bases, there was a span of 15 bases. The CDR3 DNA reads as TGTGCCAGCAGCTCCGGAGGCGGGACAGAGACCCAGTACTTC. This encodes CASSSGGGTETQYF.

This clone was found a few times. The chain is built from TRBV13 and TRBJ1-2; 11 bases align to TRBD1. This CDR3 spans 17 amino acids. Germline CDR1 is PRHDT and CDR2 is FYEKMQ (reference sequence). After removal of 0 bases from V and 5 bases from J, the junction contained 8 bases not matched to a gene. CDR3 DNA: TGTGCCAGCAGCTTAGGGGGAGGGACAGGGGGTCCGTATGGCTACACCTTC. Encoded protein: CASSLGGGTGGPYGYTF.

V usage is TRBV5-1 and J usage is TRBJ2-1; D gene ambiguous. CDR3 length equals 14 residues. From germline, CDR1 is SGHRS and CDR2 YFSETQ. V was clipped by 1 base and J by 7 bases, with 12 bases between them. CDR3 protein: CASSLRTGGNEQFF. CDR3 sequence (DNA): TGCGCCAGCAGCTTGCGTACGGGTGGGAATGAGCAGTTCTTC.

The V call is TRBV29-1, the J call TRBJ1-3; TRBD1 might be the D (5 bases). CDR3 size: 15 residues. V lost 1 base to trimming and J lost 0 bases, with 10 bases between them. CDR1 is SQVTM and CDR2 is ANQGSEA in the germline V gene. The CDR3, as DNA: TGCAGCGTTGAAGGGGCAGGGTTCTCTGGAAACACCATATATTTT. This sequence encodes CSVEGAGFSGNTIYF.